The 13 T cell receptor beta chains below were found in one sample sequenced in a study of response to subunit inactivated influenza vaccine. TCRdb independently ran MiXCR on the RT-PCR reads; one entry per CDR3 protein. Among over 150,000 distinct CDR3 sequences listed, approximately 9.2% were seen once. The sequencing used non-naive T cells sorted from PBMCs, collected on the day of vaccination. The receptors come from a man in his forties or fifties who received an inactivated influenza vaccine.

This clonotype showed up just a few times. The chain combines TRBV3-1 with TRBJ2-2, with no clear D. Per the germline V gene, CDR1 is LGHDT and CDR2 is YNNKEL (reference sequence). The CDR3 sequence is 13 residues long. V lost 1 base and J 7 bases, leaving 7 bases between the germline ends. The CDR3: CASSQALFGELFF. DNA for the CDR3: TGTGCCAGCAGCCAAGCCCTTTTCGGGGAGCTGTTTTTT.

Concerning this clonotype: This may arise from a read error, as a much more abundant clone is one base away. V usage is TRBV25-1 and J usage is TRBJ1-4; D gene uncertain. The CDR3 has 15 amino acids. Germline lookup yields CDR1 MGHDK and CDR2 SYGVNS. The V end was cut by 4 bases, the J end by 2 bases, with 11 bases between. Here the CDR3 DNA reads TGTGCCAGCAGTGTATATTCTGGGACTAATGAAAAACTGTTTTTT. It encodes CASSVYSGTNEKLFF.

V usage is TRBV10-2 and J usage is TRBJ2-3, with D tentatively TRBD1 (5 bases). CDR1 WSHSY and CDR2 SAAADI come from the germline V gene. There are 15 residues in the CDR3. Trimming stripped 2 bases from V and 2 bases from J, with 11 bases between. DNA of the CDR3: TGCGCCAGCAGTGAGCAGCCAGGGTACACAGATACGCAGTATTTT. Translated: CASSEQPGYTDTQYF.

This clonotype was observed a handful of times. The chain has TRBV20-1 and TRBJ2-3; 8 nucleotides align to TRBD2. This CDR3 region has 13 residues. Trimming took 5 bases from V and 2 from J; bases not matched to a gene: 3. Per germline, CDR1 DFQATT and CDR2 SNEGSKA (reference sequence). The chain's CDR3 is CSAPGLVTDTQYF. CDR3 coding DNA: TGCAGTGCTCCGGGACTAGTCACAGATACGCAGTATTTT.

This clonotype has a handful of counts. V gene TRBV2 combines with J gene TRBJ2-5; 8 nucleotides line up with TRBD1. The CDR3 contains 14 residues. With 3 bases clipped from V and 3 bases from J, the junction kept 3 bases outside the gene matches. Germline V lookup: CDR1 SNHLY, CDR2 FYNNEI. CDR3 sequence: CASSDWTGKETQYF. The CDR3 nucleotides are TGTGCCAGCAGTGATTGGACAGGGAAAGAGACCCAGTACTTC.

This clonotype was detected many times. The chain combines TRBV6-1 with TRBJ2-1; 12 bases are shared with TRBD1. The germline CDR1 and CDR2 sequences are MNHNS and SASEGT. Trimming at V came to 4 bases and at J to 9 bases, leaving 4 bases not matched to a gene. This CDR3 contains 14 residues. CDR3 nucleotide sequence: TGTGCCAGCAGTGTGGGGACAGGGGGCCGTGAGCAGTTCTTC. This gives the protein CASSVGTGGREQFF.

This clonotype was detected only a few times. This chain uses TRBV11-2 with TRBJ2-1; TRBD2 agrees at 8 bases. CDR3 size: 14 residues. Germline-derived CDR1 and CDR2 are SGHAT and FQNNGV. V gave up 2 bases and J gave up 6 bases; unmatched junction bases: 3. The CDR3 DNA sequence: TGTGCCAGCAGCTTAAGCGGGGGTAGCAATGAGCAGTTCTTC. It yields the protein CASSLSGGSNEQFF.

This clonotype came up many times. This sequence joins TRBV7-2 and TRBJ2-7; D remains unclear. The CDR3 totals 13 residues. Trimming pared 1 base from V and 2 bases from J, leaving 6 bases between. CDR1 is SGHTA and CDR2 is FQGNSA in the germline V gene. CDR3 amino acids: CASSLGRTYEQYF. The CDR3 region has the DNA TGTGCCAGCAGCTTAGGACGCACCTACGAGCAGTACTTC.

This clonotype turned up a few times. The CDR3 loop reads CASRGGVSDTQYF. CDR3 in DNA: TGTGCCAGCCGGGGGGGGGTATCGGATACGCAGTATTTT. This chain connects TRBV19 to TRBJ2-3, with 8 positions matching TRBD2. Germline-derived CDR1 and CDR2 are LNHDA and SQIVND (reference sequence). The trim removed 9 bases at V and 6 bases at J, leaving 8 bases unmatched. This CDR3 comprises 13 residues.

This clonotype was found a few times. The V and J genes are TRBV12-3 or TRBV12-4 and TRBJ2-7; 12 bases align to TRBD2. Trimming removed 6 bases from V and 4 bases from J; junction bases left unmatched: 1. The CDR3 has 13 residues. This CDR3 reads CASSTSGGYEQYF. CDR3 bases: TGTGCCAGCAGCACTAGCGGGGGGTACGAGCAGTACTTC.

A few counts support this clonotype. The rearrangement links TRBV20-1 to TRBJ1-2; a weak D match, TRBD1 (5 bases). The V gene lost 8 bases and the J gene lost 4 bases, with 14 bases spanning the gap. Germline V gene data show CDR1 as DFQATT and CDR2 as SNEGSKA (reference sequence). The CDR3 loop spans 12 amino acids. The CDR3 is CSLEAGIYGYTF. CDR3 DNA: TGCAGTCTCGAGGCAGGGATCTATGGCTACACCTTC.

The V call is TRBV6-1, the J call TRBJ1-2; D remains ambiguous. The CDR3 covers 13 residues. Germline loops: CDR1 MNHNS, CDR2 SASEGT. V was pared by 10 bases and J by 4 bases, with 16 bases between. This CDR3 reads CATLGRGIYGYTF. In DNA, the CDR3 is TGTGCCACCTTAGGGCGCGGAATCTATGGCTACACCTTC.

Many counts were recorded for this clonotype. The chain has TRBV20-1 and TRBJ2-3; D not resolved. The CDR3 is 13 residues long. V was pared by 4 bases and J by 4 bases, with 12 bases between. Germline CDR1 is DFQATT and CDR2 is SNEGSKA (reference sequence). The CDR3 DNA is TGCAGTGCTACCGGTCAACTCCCAGATACGCAGTATTTT. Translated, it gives CSATGQLPDTQYF.